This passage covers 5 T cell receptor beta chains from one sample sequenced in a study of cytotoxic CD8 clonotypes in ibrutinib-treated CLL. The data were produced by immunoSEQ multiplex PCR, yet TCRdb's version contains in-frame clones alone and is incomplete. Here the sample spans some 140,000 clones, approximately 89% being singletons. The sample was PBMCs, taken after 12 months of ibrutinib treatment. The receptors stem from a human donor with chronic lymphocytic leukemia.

CDR3 sequence reads: CASTIGVQREAKQYF. The CDR3 nucleotides are TGTGCCAGCACCATCGGGGTACAGCGGGAGGCGAAGCAGTACTTC. The chain joins TRBV7-2 to TRBJ2-7; 9 positions match TRBD2. CDR1 is SGHTA, CDR2 FQGNSA, per germline. There are 15 residues in the CDR3. V gave up 7 bases and J gave up 8 bases; unmatched junction bases: 15.

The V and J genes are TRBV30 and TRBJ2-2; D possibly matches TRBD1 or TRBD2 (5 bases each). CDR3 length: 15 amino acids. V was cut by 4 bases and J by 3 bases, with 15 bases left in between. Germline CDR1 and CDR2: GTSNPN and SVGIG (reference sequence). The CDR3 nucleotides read TGTGCCTGGACCGGGGCGGCGGAGGACACCGGGGAGCTGTTTTTT. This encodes CAWTGAAEDTGELFF.

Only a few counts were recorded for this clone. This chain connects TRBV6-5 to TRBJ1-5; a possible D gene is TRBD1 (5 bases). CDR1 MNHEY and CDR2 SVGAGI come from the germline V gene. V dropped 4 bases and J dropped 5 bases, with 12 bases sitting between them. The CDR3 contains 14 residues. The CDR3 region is CASSSDGGDQPQHF. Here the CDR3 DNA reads TGTGCCAGCAGTTCAGACGGGGGAGATCAGCCCCAGCATTTT.

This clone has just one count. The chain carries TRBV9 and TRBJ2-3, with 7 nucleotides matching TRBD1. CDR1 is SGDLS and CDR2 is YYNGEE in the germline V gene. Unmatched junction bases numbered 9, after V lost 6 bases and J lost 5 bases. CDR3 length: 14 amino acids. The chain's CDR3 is CASTSQGRGDTQYF. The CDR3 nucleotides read TGTGCCAGCACCTCACAGGGGCGCGGAGATACGCAGTATTTT.

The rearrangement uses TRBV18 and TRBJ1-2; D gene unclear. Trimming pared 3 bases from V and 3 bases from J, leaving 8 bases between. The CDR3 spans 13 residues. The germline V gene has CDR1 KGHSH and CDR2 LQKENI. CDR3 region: CASSPKGDYGYTF. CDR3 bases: TGTGCCAGCTCACCTAAGGGTGACTATGGCTACACCTTC.